The T cell receptor beta chain under discussion was sequenced for a study of blood T cell repertoires in COVID-19. For the study at large: The study drew acute and convalescent COVID-19 samples from the United States, Italy and Spain. PBMCs, B-cell-depleted T cells, or T cells provided the cDNA or gDNA that made up the material.

Study processing details: Estimates of nucleated cell counts were drawn from the amplification of reference gene primers. This table comes from immunoSEQ multiplex PCR, and its TCRdb copy is limited to in-frame clones, with some not included. For V, J and clone size, that table is used; D and trimming come from the DNA. The data contain 150,000 to 180,000 clones, about four fifths of them singletons. This clone was detected a few times. This receptor was identified in a man aged 60 to 75 with acute or convalescent COVID-19. Sequencing used peripheral blood.

The CDR3 sequence is CASSSEGYSNQPQHF. For the CDR3, the DNA is TGTGCCAGTAGTTCCGAGGGTTATAGCAATCAGCCCCAGCATTTT. The chain employs TRBV19 and TRBJ1-5, with D hard to call. Trimming shortened V by 5 bases and J by 0 bases, and 11 bases separated the two germline ends. CDR1 LNHDA and CDR2 SQIVND come from the germline V gene (reference sequence). This CDR3 comprises 15 residues. The full variable domain, its missing parts supplied by reference TRBV19 and TRBJ1-5, is DGGITQSPKYLFRKEGQNVTLSCEQNLNHDAMYWYRQDPGQGLRLIYYSQIVNDFQKGDIAEGYSVSREKKESFPLTVTSAQKNPTAFYLCASSSEGYSNQPQHFGDGTRLSIL.